Below are 18 T cell receptor beta chains sequenced from a single sample in a study of cytomegalovirus exposure and HLA in healthy donors (dated by TCRdb to between 2016 and 2019). Receptor libraries were prepared by the immunoSEQ multiplex PCR assay. Held by TCRdb, this immuneACCESS table contains in-frame sequences only and omits some clones. Under half of the omission traces to an unresolved V gene where checked; the cause of the rest is unknown. Recorded for this sample are some 150,000 clones; approximately 90% of them occurred a single time. The ten largest account for approximately 3.1% of the sample. What was sequenced was PBMCs. The receptor source for this set is a man younger than 35 in good health and CMV-seronegative.

V and J are TRBV27 and TRBJ2-5; 7 nucleotides align to TRBD2. Germline CDR1 is MNHEY and CDR2 is SMNVEV (reference sequence). Trimming at V came to 3 bases and at J to 4 bases, leaving 5 bases not matched to a gene. The CDR3 has 14 residues. CDR3 in amino acids: CASSLNGGGETQYF. In nucleotides, the CDR3 is TGTGCCAGCAGTTTGAATGGCGGGGGAGAGACCCAGTACTTC.

The CDR3 DNA follows: TGTGCCAGCAGTTTAGGGCCGGGACAGACCTATGGCTACACCTTC. It encodes CASSLGPGQTYGYTF. This chain joins TRBV28 and TRBJ1-2; TRBD1 aligns across 7 bases. Germline V CDR1 and CDR2: MDHEN, SYDVKM. The CDR3 totals 15 residues. V lost 2 bases and J lost 4; bases outside the gene matches: 7.

This chain connects TRBV2 to TRBJ2-7, with D unclear. CDR1 is SNHLY, CDR2 FYNNEI, per germline. Trimming removed 7 bases at V and 3 bases at J, with 7 bases between. This CDR3 is built from 11 residues. CDR3 nucleotide sequence: TGTGCCAGCATTTCACTCTACGAGCAGTACTTC. Translating gives CASISLYEQYF.

The chain couples TRBV29-1 to TRBJ2-2; 7 bases align to TRBD2. In germline, CDR1 is SQVTM, CDR2 ANQGSEA. The CDR3 length is 14 residues. Trimming cost V 3 bases and J 7 bases; bases outside gene matches: 8. This CDR3 is CSVDSTSSNGELFF. DNA of the CDR3: TGCAGCGTTGATTCGACTAGCTCGAACGGGGAGCTGTTTTTT.

This clone was recorded a few times. The V gene is TRBV10-3, the J gene TRBJ2-5, with 10 bases aligning to TRBD1. This CDR3 region has 15 residues. J gave up 5 bases and V 3 bases, and 6 bases lay outside the gene matches. Looked up from germline, CDR1 is ENHRY and CDR2 is SYGVKD. The DNA of the CDR3 is TGTGCCATCAGTGAAAGGACAGGGGGTGCGGAGACCCAGTACTTC. The encoded protein is CAISERTGGAETQYF.

The CDR3 DNA follows: TGTGCCAGCAGCCCCGACAGAGCCCGAGAGACCCAGTACTTC. This gives the protein CASSPDRARETQYF. V and J are TRBV13 and TRBJ2-5; tentative D call: TRBD1 (5 bases). The CDR3 runs to 14 residues. Trimming removed 5 bases at V and 4 bases at J, with 14 bases between. CDR1 is PRHDT, CDR2 FYEKMQ, per germline (reference sequence).

This chain joins TRBV6-5 and TRBJ1-6; no firm D call. V lost 2 bases to trimming and J lost 7 bases, with 9 bases between them. CDR1 and CDR2 from the germline V gene are MNHEY and SVGAGI. The CDR3 sequence is 14 residues long. In DNA, the CDR3 is TGTGCCAGCAGTTACACCAGGTCGAATTCACCCCTCCACTTT. It yields the protein CASSYTRSNSPLHF.

The chain recombines TRBV5-1 with TRBJ1-3, with D tentatively TRBD1 (5 bases). From germline, CDR1 is SGHRS and CDR2 YFSETQ. The CDR3 contains 17 residues. The V gene lost 3 bases and the J gene lost 3 bases, with 19 bases spanning the gap. CDR3 sequence (DNA): TGCGCCAGCAGCTGGCCCGGGGGAAGAGGAGGTGGAAACACCATATATTTT. Its protein product is CASSWPGGRGGGNTIYF. The full variable domain, with the rest looked up from reference TRBV5-1 and TRBJ1-3, is KAGVTQTPRYLIKTRGQQVTLSCSPISGHRSVSWYQQTPGQGLQFLFEYFSETQRNKGNFPGRFSGRQFSNSRSEMNVSTLELGDSALYLCASSWPGGRGGGNTIYFGEGSWLTVV.

The chain uses TRBV30 and TRBJ2-1; TRBD1 is a possible D gene (6 bases). V lost 2 bases and J lost 4, with 12 bases in between. The CDR3 has 14 amino acids. Germline CDR1 GTSNPN, CDR2 SVGIG (reference sequence). CDR3 sequence (DNA): TGTGCCTGGAGTCCGGGACAACTATACAATGAGCAGTTCTTC. Translating it yields CAWSPGQLYNEQFF.

The chain couples TRBV2 to TRBJ2-5; D might be TRBD1 (5 bases). Germline CDR1 is SNHLY and CDR2 is FYNNEI. The CDR3 contains 14 residues. The germline V and J ends were trimmed by 6 bases and 3 bases, with 14 bases remaining between them. The CDR3: CASRGLAGKETQYF. CDR3 bases: TGTGCCAGCAGGGGCCTTGCAGGGAAAGAGACCCAGTACTTC.

V gene TRBV6-5 combines with J gene TRBJ1-5, with D perhaps TRBD1 (5 bases). The CDR3 runs 15 residues. Germline CDR1 MNHEY, CDR2 SVGAGI. V was clipped by 2 bases and J by 1 base, with 9 bases between them. CDR3 amino acids: CASSYAGVSNQPQHF. The CDR3 bases are TGTGCCAGCAGTTACGCGGGGGTGAGCAATCAGCCCCAGCATTTT.

There are a few counts of this clone. The V call is TRBV4-1, the J call TRBJ2-7; the match to TRBD1 covers 9 bases. V lost 3 bases, J lost 3 bases, and 3 bases stayed unmatched. There are 14 residues in the CDR3. CDR1 and CDR2 (germline): MGHRA, YSYEKL. The CDR3 loop reads CASSQGQGDYEQYV. The CDR3 bases are TGCGCCAGCAGCCAGGGACAGGGAGACTACGAGCAGTACGTC.

The chain combines TRBV25-1 with TRBJ1-2, with D possibly being TRBD1 (5 bases). From germline, CDR1 is MGHDK and CDR2 SYGVNS. The CDR3 runs to 13 residues. The ends were cut back, 1 base at V and 5 bases at J, with 8 bases in the middle. As DNA, the CDR3 is TGTGCCAGCAGTGAATCAGGGCTGTATGGCTACACCTTC. This encodes CASSESGLYGYTF.

The V gene is TRBV2, the J gene TRBJ1-5; no clear D gene. The germline V and J ends were trimmed by 5 bases and 0 bases, with 17 bases remaining between them. The CDR3 covers 17 residues. Germline V gene sequence: CDR1 SNHLY, CDR2 FYNNEI. CDR3 in amino acids: CASSRMLPGNSNQPQHF. DNA for the CDR3: TGTGCCAGCAGTCGTATGCTACCGGGGAATAGCAATCAGCCCCAGCATTTT.

This clone has only one observation. The genes are TRBV7-9 and TRBJ1-1; tentative D call: TRBD1 (6 bases). The CDR3 sequence is 15 residues long. V lost 1 base and J lost 5, with 14 bases in between. Germline lookup yields CDR1 SEHNR and CDR2 FQNEAQ (reference sequence). The CDR3 is CASSLGIGGRTEAFF. The CDR3 bases are TGTGCCAGCAGCTTAGGAATCGGGGGGCGGACTGAAGCTTTCTTT.

This chain joins TRBV10-1 and TRBJ2-7; possible D gene TRBD1, 7 bases. The CDR3 has 13 residues. CDR1 and CDR2 (germline): WNHNN, SYGVQD (reference sequence). The V end was cut by 6 bases, the J end by 5 bases, with 14 bases between. The CDR3 DNA follows: TGCGCCAGCAGCCCAGGGGGGTTCAACGAGCAGTACGTC. This gives the protein CASSPGGFNEQYV.

As DNA, the CDR3 is TGTGCCAGCTCACCACCCCAGGCGGGAGATACCGGGGAGCTGTTTTTT. It specifies CASSPPQAGDTGELFF. The chain uses TRBV18 and TRBJ2-2, with 7 bases identical to TRBD2. This CDR3 comprises 16 residues. V was clipped by 0 bases and J by 5 bases; unmatched bases: 6. Looked up from germline, CDR1 is KGHSH and CDR2 is LQKENI.

CDR3 amino acids: CASSTAETQYF. CDR3 bases: TGTGCCAGCAGCACCGCGGAGACCCAGTACTTC. The rearrangement links TRBV7-9 to TRBJ2-5; no clear D. V was cut by 5 bases and J by 5 bases, with 6 bases left in between. There are 11 residues in the CDR3. Germline CDR1 reads SEHNR; CDR2 reads FQNEAQ (reference sequence).